This T cell receptor (beta chain) was found in a study of blood T cell repertoires in COVID-19. Background on the study: There were acute and convalescent COVID-19 samples, and they came from the United States, Italy and Spain. The cDNA or gDNA used as material had been derived from T cells, B-cell-depleted T cells, or PBMCs.

The germline CDR1 and CDR2 sequences are WNHNN and SYGVQD (reference sequence). This CDR3 spans 15 amino acids. V lost 6 bases, J lost 1 base, and 16 bases lay in between. In Cohort 3, a recovered donor had either two negative PCRs, clearance, or symptom resolution. Original analysis: Amplification of reference gene primers was used by the study to estimate nucleated cell counts. TCRdb's table, derived via immunoSEQ multiplex PCR, lists solely in-frame clones and lacks some. The DNA was the basis for D and trimming; V, J and clone size are from that table. Of about 180,000 clones listed, around 85% are singletons.

This TCR derives from a man aged 35 to 55 who had recovered from COVID-19. The J gene is TRBJ2-7, the V gene TRBV10-1, with a possible D match to TRBD1 (6 bases). The material sequenced was PBMCs or T cells enriched from blood (not recorded which). The CDR3 loop reads CASRKQGPKSYEQYF. CDR3 nucleotides: TGCGCCAGCAGGAAACAGGGCCCCAAATCCTACGAGCAGTACTTC.